The 27 T cell receptor beta chains presented below share a single source sample, sequenced in a study of shared clonotypes between healthy human individuals. Terminally differentiated effector memory CD45RA+ cells were excluded from the naive CD8 cells, which were CD45RO-negative and positively selected for CCR7. Some clones are missing from TCRdb's copy, which holds only in-frame ones; the method was immunoSEQ multiplex PCR. The table records over 750,000 clones, 90% to 98% of them present only once. Sequencing input: naive CD8+ T cells sorted from blood. The origin of the receptors is a man aged 25-45 years in good health.

This clone was observed a single time. The chain combines TRBV13 with TRBJ2-7; D is possibly TRBD1 (6 bases). The V end was cut by 8 bases, the J end by 1 base, with 18 bases between. The CDR3 spans 15 residues. Germline CDR1 is PRHDT and CDR2 is FYEKMQ (reference sequence). The chain's CDR3 is CASSRFGQTSYEQYF. In nucleotides, the CDR3 is TGTGCCAGCTCTCGCTTTGGACAGACGTCCTACGAGCAGTACTTC.

The chain recombines TRBV6-5 with TRBJ1-1; D unresolved. This CDR3 comprises 14 residues. The germline gives CDR1 MNHEY, CDR2 SVGAGI. V gave up 2 bases and J gave up 5 bases, with 12 bases separating them. The CDR3 nucleotides read TGTGCCAGCAGTTACATCACGGACGGGACTGAAGCTTTCTTT. Translation gives CASSYITDGTEAFF.

V usage is TRBV11-2 and J usage is TRBJ2-6; a weak D match, TRBD1 (6 bases). Trimming cost V 5 bases and J 0 bases, with 11 bases left between them. CDR3 length: 16 amino acids. Germline assignment: CDR1 SGHAT and CDR2 FQNNGV. CDR3 residues: CASSPDRSSGANVLTF. The CDR3 nucleotides are TGTGCCAGCAGCCCCGACAGGAGCTCTGGGGCCAACGTCCTGACTTTC.

V is TRBV11-2 and J is TRBJ1-1, with D hard to call. The germline V gene encodes CDR1 SGHAT and CDR2 FQNNGV. The CDR3 spans 17 residues. Trimming took off 2 bases at V and 0 bases at J, with 16 bases between the two ends. CDR3 in DNA: TGTGCCAGCAGCTTATACCCAGTCAAGGTAATGAACACTGAAGCTTTCTTT. Translation gives CASSLYPVKVMNTEAFF.

The chain carries TRBV11-2 and TRBJ2-7, with no clear D. Germline-derived CDR1 and CDR2 are SGHAT and FQNNGV. The CDR3 is 13 amino acids. V lost 4 bases and J lost 1, with 8 bases in between. In DNA, the CDR3 is TGTGCCAGCAGCTCCGAGGCGTCCTACGAGCAGTACTTC. Its protein product is CASSSEASYEQYF.

CDR3 nucleotides: TGCGCCGTCCAGGCAGCGGGAGGGTCAAATGAGCAGTTCTTC. Translation gives CAVQAAGGSNEQFF. The chain uses TRBV10-1 and TRBJ2-1; TRBD2 matches 10 bases. The CDR3 has 14 amino acids. The V and J ends lost 11 bases and 7 bases, in that order; junction bases with no gene match: 11. In germline, CDR1 is WNHNN, CDR2 SYGVQD (reference sequence).

The J gene is TRBJ2-2, the V gene TRBV30, with 9 bases matching TRBD2. J gave up 6 bases and V 2 bases, and 10 bases lay outside the gene matches. The CDR3 totals 16 residues. CDR1 is GTSNPN, CDR2 SVGIG, per germline (reference sequence). The CDR3 loop is CAWSPLAGGPPGELFF. CDR3 sequence (DNA): TGTGCCTGGAGTCCCCTTGCGGGAGGGCCCCCCGGGGAGCTGTTTTTT.

The V call is TRBV6-1, the J call TRBJ1-1; no reliable D call. V was trimmed by 6 bases and J by 2 bases, leaving 13 bases between them. The V gene's germline CDR1 is MNHNS and CDR2 SASEGT. The CDR3 runs 14 residues. Written as DNA, the CDR3 is TGTGCCAGCAGGTGGACGGAAGCAAACACTGAAGCTTTCTTT. Translation: CASRWTEANTEAFF.

Notes on this clone: Additional DNA sequences in this sample encode the identical CDR3. The chain links TRBV9 to TRBJ2-3, with D uncertain. This CDR3 is 12 amino acids long. V lost 4 bases and J lost 0, with 3 bases in between. CDR1 and CDR2 (germline): SGDLS, YYNGEE. The CDR3 loop reads CASSSSTDTQYF. CDR3 sequence (DNA): TGTGCCAGCAGCTCTAGCACAGATACGCAGTATTTT.

The V call is TRBV30, the J call TRBJ2-7; the D gene is possibly TRBD1 (8 bases). The length of the CDR3 is 14 residues. Germline V gives CDR1 GTSNPN, CDR2 SVGIG (reference sequence). Trimming shortened V by 3 bases and J by 3 bases, and 15 bases separated the two germline ends. The CDR3 loop is CAWSHNRGGYEQYF. DNA for the CDR3: TGTGCCTGGAGCCATAACAGGGGGGGCTACGAGCAGTACTTC.

This clone was seen once. This CDR3 reads CASSKTPEYEQYF. DNA of the CDR3: TGTGCCAGCAGCAAGACTCCGGAATACGAGCAGTACTTC. The rearrangement links TRBV5-4 to TRBJ2-7; the D is unclear. The germline CDR1 and CDR2 sequences are SGHNT and YYREEE (reference sequence). The CDR3 consists of 13 residues. V shed 4 bases and J shed 4 bases, with 12 bases lying between them.

The count of this clone is one. The chain combines TRBV4-3 with TRBJ2-1, with 10 positions matching TRBD2. CDR1 is LGHNA, CDR2 YSLEER, per germline. Trimming at V came to 1 base and at J to 8 bases, leaving 8 bases not matched to a gene. The CDR3 consists of 16 residues. The CDR3 region has the DNA TGCGCCAGCAGCCAAGGGGCTAGCGGGAGTTGGGATGAGCAGTTCTTC. Amino acid sequence: CASSQGASGSWDEQFF.

V and J are TRBV30 and TRBJ2-7; D ambiguous. Trimming shortened V by 3 bases and J by 0 bases, and 9 bases separated the two germline ends. The germline CDR1 and CDR2 sequences are GTSNPN and SVGIG (reference sequence). The CDR3 is 13 residues long. CDR3 nucleotides: TGTGCCTGGAGGGGCAAGAGCTCCTACGAGCAGTACTTC. It is translated as CAWRGKSSYEQYF.

The rearrangement links TRBV7-8 to TRBJ2-1; 10 bases agree with TRBD2. Germline CDR1 and CDR2: SGHVS and FQNEAQ. Losses at the gene ends were 2 bases for V and 3 bases for J; bases not matched to a gene: 13. The CDR3 is 19 amino acids. The CDR3 protein is CASSLRRPVAGGRYNEQFF. The CDR3 DNA follows: TGTGCCAGCAGCTTACGCCGACCCGTAGCGGGAGGTCGCTACAATGAGCAGTTCTTC.

The rearrangement uses TRBV9 and TRBJ2-3; 7 nucleotides agree with TRBD2. CDR1 is SGDLS, CDR2 YYNGEE, per germline. Trimming removed 0 bases from V and 2 bases from J; junction bases left unmatched: 3. This CDR3 is built from 15 residues. The CDR3 here is CASSVGAGNTDTQYF. The CDR3 DNA reads TGTGCCAGCAGCGTAGGAGCGGGGAACACAGATACGCAGTATTTT.

This clone was picked up one time. The chain links TRBV5-4 to TRBJ1-1; weak D call: TRBD1 (5 bases). V shed 6 bases and J shed 6 bases, with 18 bases lying between them. CDR1 and CDR2 from the germline V gene are SGHNT and YYREEE (reference sequence). The CDR3 runs to 14 residues. CDR3 in DNA: TGTGCCAGCACCTGGGGGGGGATTCCCGCTGAAGCTTTCTTT. Its translation: CASTWGGIPAEAFF.

J is TRBJ2-6 and V is TRBV5-1, with D uncertain. CDR1 and CDR2 from the germline V gene are SGHRS and YFSETQ. The CDR3 runs to 15 residues. Trimming left V 4 bases short and J 1 base short, with 9 bases between. The CDR3: CASSGSQSGANVLTF. The CDR3 nucleotides read TGCGCCAGCAGCGGCAGCCAGTCTGGGGCCAACGTCCTGACTTTC.

Remarks on this clone: The sample holds other DNA sequences that translate to the same CDR3. The chain uses TRBV18 and TRBJ2-7; 9 positions match TRBD1. The CDR3 spans 14 residues. J gave up 4 bases and V 6 bases, and 7 bases lay outside the gene matches. The V gene's germline CDR1 is KGHSH and CDR2 LQKENI. In DNA, the CDR3 is TGTGCCAGCTCCCCCGGACAGGGGAGTTACGAGCAGTACTTC. Protein product: CASSPGQGSYEQYF.

The V and J genes are TRBV15 and TRBJ1-1; 7 nucleotides match TRBD1. CDR1 is LNHNV and CDR2 is YYDKDF in the germline V gene (reference sequence). The CDR3 totals 16 residues. The junction had 5 bases not matched to a gene; V was cut back by 0 bases and J by 1 base. The CDR3 DNA sequence: TGTGCCACCAGCAGAGACACGGGACAGAGGAACACTGAAGCTTTCTTT. This gives the protein CATSRDTGQRNTEAFF.

The chain employs TRBV6-1 and TRBJ2-3; D is undetermined. Germline V CDR1 and CDR2: MNHNS, SASEGT. The CDR3 totals 18 residues. The germline V and J ends were trimmed by 2 bases and 0 bases, with 18 bases remaining between them. This CDR3 reads CASSEPYRLSTSTDTQYF. CDR3 coding DNA: TGTGCCAGCAGTGAACCCTACCGATTATCAACTAGCACAGATACGCAGTATTTT.

This clone was counted a few times. The rearrangement uses TRBV9 and TRBJ1-2; 9 bases fit TRBD1. Germline assignment: CDR1 SGDLS and CDR2 YYNGEE. The CDR3 length is 15 residues. With 3 bases clipped from V and 4 bases from J, the junction kept 7 bases outside the gene matches. The CDR3 spells CASSGVSDRGYGYTF. CDR3 in DNA: TGTGCCAGCAGCGGGGTCTCGGACAGGGGCTATGGCTACACCTTC.

V gene TRBV2 combines with J gene TRBJ2-7; D is possibly TRBD2 (6 bases). This CDR3 is built from 15 residues. V gave up 6 bases and J gave up 6 bases, with 21 bases separating them. Germline CDR1 SNHLY, CDR2 FYNNEI. The DNA for the CDR3 is TGTGCCAGCAGAAGACCGCTAGGGGAACTAGCCGAGCAGTACTTC. Amino acid sequence: CASRRPLGELAEQYF.

CDR3 in DNA: TGTGCCAGCAGTGAAATCCGGTACAATGAGCAGTTCTTC. Amino acids: CASSEIRYNEQFF. This chain connects TRBV6-1 to TRBJ2-1; D remains ambiguous. Germline V gene sequence: CDR1 MNHNS, CDR2 SASEGT. The CDR3 has 13 amino acids. Trimming removed 2 bases from V and 4 bases from J, with 6 bases in between.

The V gene is TRBV7-9, the J gene TRBJ2-7; D gene ambiguous. The CDR3 is 13 amino acids. Trimming stripped 5 bases from V and 3 bases from J, with 11 bases between. Germline-derived CDR1 and CDR2 are SEHNR and FQNEAQ (reference sequence). This chain's CDR3 is CASSPRVGYEQYF. Written as DNA, the CDR3 is TGTGCCAGCAGCCCCCGGGTCGGCTACGAGCAGTACTTC.

The CDR3 loop is CASGGTGLAKQPQHF. CDR3 bases: TGTGCCAGCGGTGGGACAGGACTCGCTAAGCAGCCCCAGCATTTT. The genes are TRBV28 and TRBJ1-5; TRBD1 aligns across 8 bases. J was trimmed by 7 bases and V by 8 bases; bases with no gene match: 13. The CDR3 is 15 residues long. Looked up from germline, CDR1 is MDHEN and CDR2 is SYDVKM.

The rearrangement joins TRBV9 to TRBJ1-2, with unresolved D. Deletions cut 3 bases from V and 0 bases from J, with 12 bases between. This CDR3 spans 15 amino acids. Germline loops: CDR1 SGDLS, CDR2 YYNGEE. The chain's CDR3 is CASSGVRHSNYGYTF. CDR3 DNA: TGTGCCAGCAGCGGGGTCCGCCACTCTAACTATGGCTACACCTTC.

The genes are TRBV28 and TRBJ2-7; D remains ambiguous. The V gene lost 5 bases and the J gene lost 3 bases, with 17 bases spanning the gap. The CDR3 has 15 amino acids. The germline V gene has CDR1 MDHEN and CDR2 SYDVKM. The CDR3 bases are TGTGCCAGCAGTAACACCGGGTCCCGGTTCTACGAGCAGTACTTC. Translating gives CASSNTGSRFYEQYF.